Listed below are T cell receptor beta chains from one sample, sequenced in a study of cytomegalovirus exposure and HLA in healthy donors. Some clones are missing from TCRdb's copy, which holds only in-frame ones; the method was immunoSEQ multiplex PCR. This sample has around 150,000 clones, with over 70% found just once. Material for sequencing was PBMCs. These receptors were obtained from a man aged 35 to 55 in good health and CMV-seropositive. Both conserved end residues are part of each CDR3. The D gene is left open where the match is weak. For some rows the clone size is stated as once, few or many, or as a class when expanded; others skip it.

abundance: -; v_gene: TRBV18; j_gene: TRBJ2-2; d_gene: TRBD2; CDR3nt: TGTGCCAGCTCACCCCGGACTAGCGGGGGGTCGACCACCGGGGAGCTGTTTTTT; CDR3aa: CASSPRTSGGSTTGELFF
abundance: -; v_gene: TRBV5-1; j_gene: TRBJ1-5; d_gene: -; CDR3nt: TGCGCCAGCAGCTTGCTCCGCGCAGGGCACTCTTATCAGCCCCAGCATTTT; CDR3aa: CASSLLRAGHSYQPQHF
abundance: -; v_gene: TRBV4-3; j_gene: TRBJ1-1; d_gene: TRBD1; CDR3nt: TGCGCCAGCAGCCAAGTGGGACAGGGGATGGAAGCTTTCTTT; CDR3aa: CASSQVGQGMEAFF
abundance: -; v_gene: TRBV5-6; j_gene: TRBJ1-4; d_gene: TRBD1; CDR3nt: TGTGCCAGCAGCTTCAGGGGGGATGAAAAACTGTTTTTT; CDR3aa: CASSFRGDEKLFF
abundance: few; v_gene: TRBV28; j_gene: TRBJ1-2; d_gene: -; CDR3nt: TGTGCCAGCAGTTTGGCCAGGCCTTCATTTGGCTACACCTTC; CDR3aa: CASSLARPSFGYTF
abundance: -; v_gene: TRBV5-5; j_gene: TRBJ2-2; d_gene: -; CDR3nt: TGTGCCAGCAGCTTTGGACTAAACACCGGGGAGCTGTTTTTT; CDR3aa: CASSFGLNTGELFF
abundance: few; v_gene: TRBV28; j_gene: TRBJ1-2; d_gene: TRBD1; CDR3nt: TGTGCCAGCAGTTTGGGGGGGACAGGGCTAGGTTACACCTTC; CDR3aa: CASSLGGTGLGYTF
abundance: -; v_gene: TRBV9; j_gene: TRBJ2-1; d_gene: TRBD1; CDR3nt: TGTGCCAGCTCGAAAGACAGGGCCAATGAGCAGTTCTTC; CDR3aa: CASSKDRANEQFF
abundance: -; v_gene: TRBV6-1; j_gene: TRBJ1-2; d_gene: TRBD1; CDR3nt: TGTGCCAGCAGGGAGACAGGGAGCTATGGCTACACCTTC; CDR3aa: CASRETGSYGYTF
abundance: few; v_gene: TRBV19; j_gene: TRBJ2-4; d_gene: -; CDR3nt: TGTGCCAGTATGAAAGCAGGACTAACGGACATTCAGTACTTC; CDR3aa: CASMKAGLTDIQYF
abundance: -; v_gene: TRBV2; j_gene: TRBJ1-2; d_gene: TRBD1; CDR3nt: TGTGCCAGCAGAGCCACAGGGGTAGGGGGCTACACCTTC; CDR3aa: CASRATGVGGYTF
abundance: -; v_gene: TRBV4-2; j_gene: TRBJ2-2; d_gene: TRBD1; CDR3nt: TGTGCCAGCAGCCATGAACCGGGACAGGTGAACACCGGGGAGCTGTTTTTT; CDR3aa: CASSHEPGQVNTGELFF
abundance: once; v_gene: TRBV15; j_gene: TRBJ2-7; d_gene: TRBD1; CDR3nt: TGTGCCACCAGCAGAGGTGGGACAGGTCACGAGCAGTACTTC; CDR3aa: CATSRGGTGHEQYF
abundance: few; v_gene: TRBV7-9; j_gene: TRBJ2-6; d_gene: -; CDR3nt: TGTGCCAGCGGCCGGGGGACCTCTACTGGGGCCAACGTCCTGACTTTC; CDR3aa: CASGRGTSTGANVLTF
abundance: -; v_gene: TRBV11-2; j_gene: TRBJ2-5; d_gene: TRBD1; CDR3nt: TGTGCCAGCAGCCCGGGACAGGGACAAGAGACCCAGTACTTC; CDR3aa: CASSPGQGQETQYF
abundance: -; v_gene: TRBV7-8; j_gene: TRBJ1-6; d_gene: TRBD1; CDR3nt: TGTGCCAGCAGCCAATGGGGACAGTATAATTCACCCCTCCACTTT; CDR3aa: CASSQWGQYNSPLHF
abundance: -; v_gene: TRBV5-6; j_gene: TRBJ2-1; d_gene: TRBD2; CDR3nt: TGTGCCAGCAGCCTCGGGACTAGCGGTTACAATGAGCAGTTCTTC; CDR3aa: CASSLGTSGYNEQFF
abundance: -; v_gene: TRBV5-4; j_gene: TRBJ2-4; d_gene: TRBD1; CDR3nt: TGTGCCAGCAGCCTCGGACAGGGGACCAAAAACATTCAGTACTTC; CDR3aa: CASSLGQGTKNIQYF
abundance: once; v_gene: TRBV13; j_gene: TRBJ1-1; d_gene: TRBD1; CDR3nt: TGTGCCAGCAGCGGCGACAGGGTTAAAGCTTTCTTT; CDR3aa: CASSGDRVKAFF
abundance: -; v_gene: TRBV27; j_gene: TRBJ2-4; d_gene: -; CDR3nt: TGTGCCAGCAGCCCCGACCGCCGAGCGAACATTCAGTACTTC; CDR3aa: CASSPDRRANIQYF
abundance: -; v_gene: TRBV7-2; j_gene: TRBJ2-3; d_gene: -; CDR3nt: TGTGCCAGCAGCCGGATCGGGGTGTCCCTAAGCACAGATACGCAGTATTTT; CDR3aa: CASSRIGVSLSTDTQYF
abundance: -; v_gene: TRBV5-5; j_gene: TRBJ2-5; d_gene: -; CDR3nt: TGTGCCAGCAGCTTGTATGGGCAGGGAATTCAAGAGACCCAGTACTTC; CDR3aa: CASSLYGQGIQETQYF
abundance: -; v_gene: TRBV7-6; j_gene: TRBJ2-7; d_gene: -; CDR3nt: TGTGCCAGCAGCTTAAGGAGGACAGACTACGAGCAGTACTTC; CDR3aa: CASSLRRTDYEQYF
abundance: few; v_gene: TRBV5-1; j_gene: TRBJ2-7; d_gene: TRBD2; CDR3nt: TGCGCCAGCCAATTGGGGGGAGGGCCACTCGACGAGCAGTACTTC; CDR3aa: CASQLGGGPLDEQYF
abundance: -; v_gene: TRBV7-2; j_gene: TRBJ2-2; d_gene: -; CDR3nt: TGTGCCAGCAGCTTAGCAGGGGGAATGTCCGGGGAGCTGTTTTTT; CDR3aa: CASSLAGGMSGELFF
abundance: -; v_gene: TRBV19; j_gene: TRBJ2-5; d_gene: -; CDR3nt: TGTGCCAGTAGTAACACAGGTAGAGAGACCCAGTACTTC; CDR3aa: CASSNTGRETQYF